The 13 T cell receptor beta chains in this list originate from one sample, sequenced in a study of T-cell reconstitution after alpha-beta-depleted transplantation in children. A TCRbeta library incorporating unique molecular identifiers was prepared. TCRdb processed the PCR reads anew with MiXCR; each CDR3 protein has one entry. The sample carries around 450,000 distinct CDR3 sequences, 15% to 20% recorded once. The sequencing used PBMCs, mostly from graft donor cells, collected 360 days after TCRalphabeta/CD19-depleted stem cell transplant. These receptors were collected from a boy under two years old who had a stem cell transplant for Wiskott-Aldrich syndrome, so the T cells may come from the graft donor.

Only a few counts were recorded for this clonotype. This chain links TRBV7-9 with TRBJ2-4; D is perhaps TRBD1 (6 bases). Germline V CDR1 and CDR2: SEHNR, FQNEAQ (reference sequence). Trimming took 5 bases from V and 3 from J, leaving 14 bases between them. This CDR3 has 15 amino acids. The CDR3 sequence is CASSPDRLLKNIQYF. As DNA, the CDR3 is TGTGCCAGCAGCCCCGACAGGCTCCTCAAAAACATTCAGTACTTC.

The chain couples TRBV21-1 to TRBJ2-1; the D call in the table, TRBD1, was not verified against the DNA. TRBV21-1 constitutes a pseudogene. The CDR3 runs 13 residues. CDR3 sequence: CASSGRTGFEQFF. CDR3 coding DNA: TGTGCCAGCAGCGGGAGGACAGGGTTTGAGCAGTTCTTC.

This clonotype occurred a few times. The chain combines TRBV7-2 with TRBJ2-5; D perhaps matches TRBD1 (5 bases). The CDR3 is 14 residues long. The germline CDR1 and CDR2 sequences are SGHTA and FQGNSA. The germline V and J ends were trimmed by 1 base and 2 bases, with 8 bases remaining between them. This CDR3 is CASSLDGHQETQYF. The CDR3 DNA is TGTGCCAGCAGCTTAGATGGACATCAAGAGACCCAGTACTTC.

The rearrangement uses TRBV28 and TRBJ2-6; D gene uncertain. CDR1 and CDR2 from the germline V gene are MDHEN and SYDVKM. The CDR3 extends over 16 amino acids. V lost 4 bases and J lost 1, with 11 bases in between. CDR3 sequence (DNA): TGTGCCAGCAGTTCCCCTCAGTCGTCTGGGGCCAACGTCCTGACTTTC. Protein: CASSSPQSSGANVLTF. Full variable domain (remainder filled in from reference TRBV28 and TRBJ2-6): DVKVTQSSRYLVKRTGEKVFLECVQDMDHENMFWYRQDPGLGLRLIYFSYDVKMKEKGDIPEGYSVSREKKERFSLILESASTNQTSMYLCASSSPQSSGANVLTFGAGSRLTVL.

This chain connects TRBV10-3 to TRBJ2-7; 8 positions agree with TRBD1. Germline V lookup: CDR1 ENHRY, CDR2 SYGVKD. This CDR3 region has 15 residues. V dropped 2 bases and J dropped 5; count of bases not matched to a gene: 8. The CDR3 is CAISEPGQGIDEQYF. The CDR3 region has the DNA TGTGCCATCAGTGAGCCAGGACAGGGTATCGACGAGCAGTACTTC.

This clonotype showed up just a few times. The DNA of the CDR3 is TGTGCCAGCAGCCCTCGACAGGGTGGCACCGGGGAGCTGTTTTTT. Encoded protein: CASSPRQGGTGELFF. The genes are TRBV7-7 and TRBJ2-2; 7 bases fit TRBD1. With 5 bases clipped from V and 4 bases from J, the junction kept 7 bases outside the gene matches. Germline values: CDR1 SSHAT, CDR2 FNYEAQ (reference sequence). CDR3 size: 15 residues.

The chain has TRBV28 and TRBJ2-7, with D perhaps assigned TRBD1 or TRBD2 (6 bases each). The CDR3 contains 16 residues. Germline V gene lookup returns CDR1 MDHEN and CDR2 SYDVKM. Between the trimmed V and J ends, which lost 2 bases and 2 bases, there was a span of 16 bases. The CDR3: CASSLLGGVQAYEQYF. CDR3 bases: TGTGCCAGCAGTTTACTGGGGGGCGTTCAGGCCTACGAGCAGTACTTC.

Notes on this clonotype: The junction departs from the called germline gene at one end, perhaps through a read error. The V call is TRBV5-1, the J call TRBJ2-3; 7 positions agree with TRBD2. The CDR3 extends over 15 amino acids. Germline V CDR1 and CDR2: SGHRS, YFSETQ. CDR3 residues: CASSVLETSRDTQYF. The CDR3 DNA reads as TGCGCCAGCAGCGTATTGGAGACTAGCAGAGATACGCAGTATTTT.

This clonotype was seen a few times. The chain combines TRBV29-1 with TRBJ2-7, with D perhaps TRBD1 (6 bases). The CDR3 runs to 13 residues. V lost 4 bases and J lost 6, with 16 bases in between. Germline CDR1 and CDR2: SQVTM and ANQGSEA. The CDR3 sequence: CSVVWDMLGEQYF. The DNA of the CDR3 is TGCAGCGTTGTCTGGGACATGCTTGGCGAGCAGTACTTC.

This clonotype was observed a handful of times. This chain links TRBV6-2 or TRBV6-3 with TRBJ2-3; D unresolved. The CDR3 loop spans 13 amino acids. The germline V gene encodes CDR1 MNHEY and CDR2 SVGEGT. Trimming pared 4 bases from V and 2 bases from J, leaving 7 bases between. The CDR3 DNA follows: TGTGCCAGCAGTTCCCAGTTCACAGATACGCAGTATTTT. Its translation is CASSSQFTDTQYF.

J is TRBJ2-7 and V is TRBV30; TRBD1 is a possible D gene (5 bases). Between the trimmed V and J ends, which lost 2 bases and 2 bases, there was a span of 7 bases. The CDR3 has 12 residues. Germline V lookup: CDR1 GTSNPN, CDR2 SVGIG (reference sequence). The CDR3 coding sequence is TGTGCCTGGAGTAAGGGGACCTACGAGCAGTACTTC. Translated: CAWSKGTYEQYF.

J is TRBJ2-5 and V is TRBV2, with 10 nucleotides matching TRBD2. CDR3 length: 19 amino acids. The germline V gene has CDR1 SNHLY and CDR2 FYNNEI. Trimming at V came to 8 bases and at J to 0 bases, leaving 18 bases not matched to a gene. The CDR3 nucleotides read TGTGCCAGCCGAGTGAGCTCCCGGACTAGCGGATTGTACCAAGAGACCCAGTACTTC. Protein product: CASRVSSRTSGLYQETQYF.

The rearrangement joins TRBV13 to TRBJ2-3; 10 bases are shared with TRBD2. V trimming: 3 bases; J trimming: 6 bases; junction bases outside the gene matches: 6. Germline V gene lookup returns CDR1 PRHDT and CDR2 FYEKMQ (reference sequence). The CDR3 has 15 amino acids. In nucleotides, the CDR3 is TGTGCCAGCAGCTTCATAGCGGGGGGTTTCGATACGCAGTATTTT. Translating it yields CASSFIAGGFDTQYF.